This TCR beta chain was sequenced in a study of blood T cell repertoires in COVID-19. Sequencing used immunoSEQ multiplex PCR; TCRdb keeps in-frame clones, though not all of them. The data contain approximately 200,000 clones, roughly four fifths of them singletons. Material for sequencing was PBMCs or T cells enriched from blood (not recorded which). The receptor's source is a man in his 60s who had recovered from COVID-19.

The CDR3 spells CAWSLTGGRNIQYF. The CDR3 DNA reads as TGTGCCTGGAGCCTGACAGGGGGCAGGAACATTCAGTACTTC. The gene calls are TRBV30 and TRBJ2-4; 10 bases match TRBD1. The CDR3 is 14 amino acids. V dropped 3 bases and J dropped 7; count of bases not matched to a gene: 6. Germline CDR1 GTSNPN, CDR2 SVGIG (reference sequence).